Sequencing of this T cell receptor (beta chain) was carried out in a study of OX40 agonist ivuxolimab in advanced cancers. General study findings and limits: Among the nonresponders, some also had low normalized T-cell clonal expansion.

The repertoire was sequenced with immunoSEQ multiplex PCR; TCRdb's copy has only in-frame clones and lacks some. This sample has over 20,000 clones, with 80% to 90% found just once. Only a few counts were recorded for this clone. Its antigen is unidentified. The CDR3 extends over 15 amino acids. The J segment lost 4 bases and the V segment lost 4 bases, leaving 8 bases of the junction unmatched. Germline V gene lookup returns CDR1 SGHDT and CDR2 YYEEEE. The sequence derives from an adult with an advanced solid tumor such as melanoma, head and neck, liver or kidney cancer. The chain recombines TRBV5-6 with TRBJ2-5; 9 bases are a match to TRBD2. Sequenced material: CD4+ or CD8+ T cells sorted from blood, taken in a trial of the OX40 agonist ivuxolimab. CDR3: CASSPVSGSRETQYF. CDR3 coding DNA: TGTGCCAGCAGCCCCGTTAGCGGGAGTCGAGAGACCCAGTACTTC.